One sample yielded the 3 T cell receptor beta chains listed below, sequenced in a study of response to subunit inactivated influenza vaccine. One entry per CDR3 protein results from TCRdb running MiXCR on the RT-PCR reads. Of roughly 700,000 distinct CDR3 sequences listed, approximately 15% are singletons. This specimen consisted of PBMCs from blood, obtained 14 to 15 days before vaccination. These receptors were collected from a man between 50 and 59 years old who received an inactivated influenza vaccine.

This clonotype was recorded a few times. The chain uses TRBV20-1 and TRBJ2-7, with a weak D call TRBD2 (6 bases). CDR1 is DFQATT, CDR2 SNEGSKA, per germline (reference sequence). CDR3 length: 15 residues. V was shortened by 2 bases and J by 2 bases, with 16 bases between the two germline ends. The CDR3 reads CSARSWREKAYEQYF. CDR3 nucleotides: TGCAGTGCTAGATCTTGGAGGGAAAAGGCCTACGAGCAGTACTTC.

The CDR3 here is CAWSGTGHNEQFF. The CDR3 DNA reads as TGTGCCTGGAGTGGGACAGGGCACAATGAGCAGTTCTTC. The chain has TRBV30 and TRBJ2-1, with 8 nucleotides matching TRBD1. The junction had 1 base not matched to a gene; V was cut back by 1 base and J by 5 bases. The V gene's germline CDR1 is GTSNPN and CDR2 SVGIG (reference sequence). This CDR3 spans 13 amino acids.

The V gene is TRBV12-3 or TRBV12-4, the J gene TRBJ2-1; D tentatively reads TRBD1 or TRBD2 (5 bases each). The ends were cut back, 6 bases at V and 3 bases at J, with 12 bases in the middle. The CDR3 has 14 amino acids. CDR3 DNA: TGTGCCAGCAGCCCCGGGACCCACTACAATGAGCAGTTCTTC. The encoded protein is CASSPGTHYNEQFF.